The 14 T cell receptor beta chains below all came from one sample that was sequenced in a study of type 1 regulatory T cells. MiXCR, applied by TCRdb to the reads, yields one record per CDR3 protein. The sample records tens of thousands of distinct CDR3 sequences, about two thirds being singletons. Their target antigens are unknown. Sequenced sample: cultured T cells, either the whole culture or a sorted T cell fraction (not recorded which). Indicated subset: Tr1-enriched cell product generated in vitro against host alloantigens. The receptors here all came from a human donor in good health.

The V and J genes are TRBV2 and TRBJ2-5; weak D call: TRBD1 (6 bases). Looked up from germline, CDR1 is SNHLY and CDR2 is FYNNEI. Deletions cut 6 bases from V and 2 bases from J, with 13 bases between. This CDR3 comprises 14 residues. The CDR3 is CASRADRLQETQYF. The DNA of the CDR3 is TGTGCCAGCAGGGCGGACAGACTTCAAGAGACCCAGTACTTC.

There are a few counts of this clonotype. The chain has TRBV11-2 and TRBJ2-3; 9 positions match TRBD2. Germline V gene data show CDR1 as SGHAT and CDR2 as FQNNGV. CDR3 length: 17 residues. J gave up 4 bases and V 5 bases, and 13 bases lay outside the gene matches. The CDR3 sequence: CASSARLAVDPSDTQYF. DNA of the CDR3: TGTGCCAGCAGCGCACGACTAGCGGTTGACCCGTCAGATACGCAGTATTTT.

This clonotype occurred a few times. The rearrangement joins TRBV20-1 to TRBJ2-3; TRBD2 aligns across 7 bases. Germline V gives CDR1 DFQATT, CDR2 SNEGSKA (reference sequence). V lost 5 bases to trimming and J lost 6 bases; unmatched junction nucleotides: 14. This CDR3 spans 15 amino acids. The DNA for the CDR3 is TGCAGTGCTGGCAAATTTCGGACTAGAACGGATACGCAGTATTTT. As protein: CSAGKFRTRTDTQYF.

On this clonotype itself: A much larger clone sits a single nucleotide away, making a read error possible. The conserved phenylalanine or tryptophan is not found at the CDR3 terminus, so this likely reflects a read error. The chain carries TRBV5-1 and TRBJ2-7; 8 bases are a match to TRBD2. V shed 0 bases, J shed 3 bases, and the junction held 2 bases outside the gene matches. The CDR3 has 14 amino acids. Germline V gene lookup returns CDR1 SGHRS and CDR2 YFSETQ. The CDR3 sequence is CASSLGTSFYEQYS. CDR3 nucleotides: TGCGCCAGCAGCTTGGGGACTAGCTTCTACGAGCAGTACTCC.

This clonotype was observed a few times. This chain links TRBV12-3 or TRBV12-4 with TRBJ2-6, with D possibly matching TRBD1 (5 bases). The CDR3 is made up of 14 amino acids. Trimming cost V 5 bases and J 4 bases, with 9 bases left between them. The CDR3 spells CASSQGDGANVLTF. CDR3 sequence (DNA): TGTGCCAGCAGTCAGGGTGACGGGGCCAACGTCCTGACTTTC.

This clonotype has a handful of counts. The CDR3: CASSLSGRGPSGNTIYF. The CDR3 DNA follows: TGTGCCAGCAGTTTAAGTGGAAGGGGACCGTCTGGAAACACCATATATTTT. The J gene is TRBJ1-3, the V gene TRBV12-3 or TRBV12-4; a weak D match, TRBD1 (5 bases). This CDR3 spans 17 amino acids. V lost 2 bases and J lost 1, with 15 bases in between.

This clonotype was detected a few times. The chain links TRBV18 to TRBJ2-7; D is unclear. The length of the CDR3 is 14 residues. V lost 1 base to trimming and J lost 6 bases, with 13 bases between them. Germline CDR1 reads KGHSH; CDR2 reads LQKENI. The CDR3 DNA reads TGTGCCAGCTCACCACTTTCAGGCTCGGGCGAGCAGTACTTC. This translates into CASSPLSGSGEQYF.

The V call is TRBV5-1, the J call TRBJ2-3, with a tentative D call TRBD1 (5 bases). V was pared by 0 bases and J by 1 base, with 12 bases between. The CDR3 length is 16 residues. The germline CDR1 and CDR2 sequences are SGHRS and YFSETQ. This CDR3 is CASSLGGRLGTDTQYF. In DNA form, the CDR3 reads TGCGCCAGCAGCTTGGGGGGCCGGCTAGGCACAGATACGCAGTATTTT. Full variable domain (remainder filled in from reference TRBV5-1 and TRBJ2-3): KAGVTQTPRYLIKTRGQQVTLSCSPISGHRSVSWYQQTPGQGLQFLFEYFSETQRNKGNFPGRFSGRQFSNSRSEMNVSTLELGDSALYLCASSLGGRLGTDTQYFGPGTRLTVL.

This chain connects TRBV2 to TRBJ1-6; D uncertain. This CDR3 region has 13 residues. CDR1 and CDR2 from the germline V gene are SNHLY and FYNNEI. V lost 8 bases, J lost 5 bases, and 10 bases lay in between. The DNA for the CDR3 is TGTGCCAGCGAGGCCAGGAATAATTCACCCCTCCACTTT. Its protein is CASEARNNSPLHF. Together with reference TRBV2 and TRBJ1-6, the CDR3 gives the full variable domain: EPEVTQTPSHQVTQMGQEVILRCVPISNHLYFYWYRQILGQKVEFLVSFYNNEISEKSEIFDDQFSVERPDGSNFTLKIRSTKLEDSAMYFCASEARNNSPLHFGNGTRLTVT.

The chain recombines TRBV11-3 with TRBJ1-2; 10 bases are shared with TRBD1. The CDR3 consists of 14 residues. V trimming: 5 bases; J trimming: 4 bases; junction bases outside the gene matches: 4. CDR1 and CDR2 from the germline V gene are SGHNT and YENEEA. For the CDR3, the DNA is TGTGCCAGCAGCCTTCGGACAGGGGGCTATGGCTACACCTTC. It specifies CASSLRTGGYGYTF.

This rearrangement joins TRBV5-1 to TRBJ2-2; maybe TRBD1 (5 bases). V was clipped by 2 bases and J by 4 bases, with 9 bases between them. The CDR3 sequence is 14 residues long. CDR1 and CDR2 from the germline V gene are SGHRS and YFSETQ. The CDR3 nucleotides read TGCGCCAGCAGCTTACAGGCGGCCACCGGGGAGCTGTTTTTT. It encodes CASSLQAATGELFF.

In its sample, this clonotype was seen a few times. V and J are TRBV7-2 and TRBJ2-3; TRBD2 aligns across 8 bases. Per the germline V gene, CDR1 is SGHTA and CDR2 is FQGNSA. V dropped 1 base and J dropped 2; count of bases not matched to a gene: 8. The CDR3 is 17 residues long. The CDR3 spells CASSLVPRLAITDTQYF. CDR3 coding DNA: TGTGCCAGCAGCTTAGTTCCGCGACTAGCGATCACAGATACGCAGTATTTT.

The rearrangement joins TRBV6-1 to TRBJ2-3; 14 bases are a match to TRBD2. The length of the CDR3 is 15 residues. Trimming took 4 bases from V and 9 from J; bases not matched to a gene: 6. The V gene's germline CDR1 is MNHNS and CDR2 SASEGT. The CDR3 DNA reads as TGTGCCAGCAGTGGAAAGGGGACTAGCGGGGGAACGCAGTATTTT. Its translation: CASSGKGTSGGTQYF.

The chain combines TRBV5-1 with TRBJ1-1; D gene unclear. There are 14 residues in the CDR3. Germline CDR1 and CDR2: SGHRS and YFSETQ. Trimming took 3 bases from V and 1 from J, leaving 10 bases between them. The CDR3: CASSSGPSNTEAFF. Written as DNA, the CDR3 is TGCGCCAGCAGCTCCGGGCCCTCGAACACTGAAGCTTTCTTT. The full variable domain, rest sourced from reference TRBV5-1 and TRBJ1-1, is KAGVTQTPRYLIKTRGQQVTLSCSPISGHRSVSWYQQTPGQGLQFLFEYFSETQRNKGNFPGRFSGRQFSNSRSEMNVSTLELGDSALYLCASSSGPSNTEAFFGQGTRLTVV.